This T cell receptor beta chain was recorded in a study of blood T cell repertoires in COVID-19. On the study more broadly: Samples representing acute and convalescent COVID-19 were sourced from the United States, Italy and Spain. T cells, B-cell-depleted T cells, or PBMCs supplied cDNA or gDNA.

Looked up from germline, CDR1 is KGHSH and CDR2 is LQKENI. V lost 6 bases and J lost 7; bases outside the gene matches: 9. The CDR3 is 13 residues long. Authors' processing steps: Researchers report that nucleated cell counts were estimated from reference gene primer amplification. TCRdb keeps only in-frame clones here, not all; method: immunoSEQ multiplex PCR. Clonal size and the V and J genes are those of that table, whereas D and trimming came from the DNA. This repertoire shows roughly 170,000 clones, 80% to 90% found once; its top ten account for less than 25%. Sequences were obtained from peripheral blood. The receptor was derived from a man between 65 and 85 years old with active or convalescent COVID-19. The genes are TRBV18 and TRBJ2-7, with TRBD2 identical over 7 bases. CDR3 coding DNA: TGTGCCAGCTCCCTCCTCTCGGGGGGTGAGCAGTACTTC. It yields the protein CASSLLSGGEQYF.